This T cell receptor beta chain was recovered during a study of PD-1 blockade in mismatch repair-deficient tumors. For the study at large: Patients had eleven to twelve mismatch repair-deficient cancer types and were previously treated and progressing.

The protocol was immunoSEQ multiplex PCR, while the TCRdb copy is restricted to in-frame clones and leaves out a portion. There are about 9,100 clones in the sample; approximately 85% occur only once, and 0.97% lies in the top ten. Looked up from germline, CDR1 is GTSNPN and CDR2 is SVGIG (reference sequence). Losses at the gene ends were 0 bases for V and 5 bases for J; bases not matched to a gene: 2. The CDR3 has 14 residues. TCRs were sequenced from three patients responding to pembrolizumab. The receptor was derived from an adult with mismatch repair-deficient cancer. The material sequenced was PBMCs, taken less than 47 weeks after starting pembrolizumab. The rearrangement uses TRBV30 and TRBJ2-7, with 12 positions matching TRBD1. CDR3 nucleotides: TGTGCCTGGAGTGTAGGGACAGGGGGCCACGAGCAGTACTTC. Translated, it gives CAWSVGTGGHEQYF.